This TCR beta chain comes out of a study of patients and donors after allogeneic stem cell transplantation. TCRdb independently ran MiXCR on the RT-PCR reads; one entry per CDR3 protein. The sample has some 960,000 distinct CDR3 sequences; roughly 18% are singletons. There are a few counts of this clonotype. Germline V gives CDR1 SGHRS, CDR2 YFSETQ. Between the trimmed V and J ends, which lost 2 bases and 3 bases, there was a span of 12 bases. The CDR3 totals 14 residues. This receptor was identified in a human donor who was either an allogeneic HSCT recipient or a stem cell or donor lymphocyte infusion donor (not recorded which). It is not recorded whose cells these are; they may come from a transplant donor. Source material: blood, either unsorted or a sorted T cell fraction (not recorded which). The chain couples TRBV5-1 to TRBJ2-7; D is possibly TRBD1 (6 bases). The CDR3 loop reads CASSFAGENYEQYF. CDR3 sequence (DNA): TGCGCCAGCAGCTTCGCAGGGGAGAACTACGAGCAGTACTTC.